The clone carrying this TCR beta chain was observed at least ten times. Antigen: not known. Unique molecular identifiers were incorporated when the TCRbeta library was constructed. TCRdb reprocessed the PCR reads via MiXCR and lists one record per CDR3 protein. The sample holds about 590,000 distinct CDR3 sequences, around 13% seen once. The record originates from a study of T-cell reconstitution after alpha-beta-depleted transplantation in children. Study-level results: Several hundred expanded graft clones reportedly supplied alpha-beta T cells about two months after transplant. One year post-transplant, T-cell counts and diversity were largely derived from T cells produced anew.

Between the trimmed V and J ends, which lost 1 base and 4 bases, there was a span of 20 bases. The CDR3 extends over 17 amino acids. Germline values: CDR1 SGHTA, CDR2 FQGNSA. The sequence was obtained from a male patient between 5 and 17 years old who had a stem cell transplant for acute myeloid leukemia, so the T cells may come from the graft donor. The sequenced sample was PBMCs, mostly from graft donor cells, obtained 360 days after TCRalphabeta/CD19-depleted stem cell transplant. The rearrangement links TRBV7-2 to TRBJ2-7; D possibly corresponds to TRBD2 (6 bases). DNA for the CDR3: TGTGCCAGCAGCTTAGGCCCCCGCGGGAAATTCCCTTACGAGCAGTACTTC. Protein sequence: CASSLGPRGKFPYEQYF.